These 27 T cell receptor beta chains originate from one sample sequenced in a study of human T cells and chemical hapten exposure. Via MiXCR, TCRdb re-called the RACE reads, giving one row per CDR3 protein. The sample records approximately 80,000 distinct CDR3 sequences, under 14% being singletons. The time point was: patch test 3, about 24 weeks after DPC sensitization. Treatment here: therapeutic diphenylcyclopropenone sensitization with weekly scalp DPC. The sample here was whole blood, taken in connection with sensitization to the hapten diphenylcyclopropenone (DPC). Source of these receptors: a woman aged 45-65 years with alopecia areata. Some clones in this sample may be carry-over from other donors' samples.

The sample holds a few counts of this clonotype. The chain combines TRBV3-1 with TRBJ2-5; 8 bases are shared with TRBD2. The germline V gene has CDR1 LGHDT and CDR2 YNNKEL (reference sequence). V lost 3 bases, J lost 5 bases, and 5 bases stayed unmatched. The CDR3 has 14 residues. CDR3 in amino acids: CASSQGLVGETQYF. DNA of the CDR3: TGTGCCAGCAGCCAGGGACTAGTTGGGGAGACCCAGTACTTC.

The table lists this clonotype with many counts. This sequence joins TRBV9 and TRBJ2-1, with TRBD2 matching over 8 bases. The germline gives CDR1 SGDLS, CDR2 YYNGEE. Losses at the gene ends were 0 bases for V and 4 bases for J; bases not matched to a gene: 6. This CDR3 has 16 amino acids. For the CDR3, the DNA is TGTGCCAGCAGCGTAGAGGTTAGCGGGATTTACAATGAGCAGTTCTTC. This codes for CASSVEVSGIYNEQFF. Combining the CDR3 with reference TRBV9 and TRBJ2-1 gives the whole variable domain DSGVTQTPKHLITATGQRVTLRCSPRSGDLSVYWYQQSLDQGLQFLIQYYNGEERAKGNILERFSAQQFPDLHSELNLSSLELGDSALYFCASSVEVSGIYNEQFFGPGTRLTVL.

This clonotype came up many times. V gene TRBV6-6 combines with J gene TRBJ2-1; D possibly uses TRBD1 or TRBD2 (5 bases each). V lost 7 bases and J lost 6, with 19 bases in between. Per the germline V gene, CDR1 is MNHNY and CDR2 is SVGAGI (reference sequence). The CDR3 has 15 amino acids. The CDR3 here is CASTGRDRGGNEQFF. The CDR3, as DNA: TGTGCCAGCACTGGCCGGGACCGCGGAGGCAATGAGCAGTTCTTC.

The V gene is TRBV6-2 or TRBV6-3, the J gene TRBJ2-4; the match to TRBD1 covers 10 bases. Germline CDR1 is MNHEY and CDR2 is SVGEGT. V was clipped by 2 bases and J by 9 bases; unmatched bases: 7. The CDR3 is 15 amino acids. Here the CDR3 reads CASSYDRDRGSIQYF. In nucleotides, the CDR3 is TGTGCCAGCAGTTACGACCGGGACAGGGGTAGCATTCAGTACTTC.

The CDR3 sequence: CASSSRGGPYEQYF. CDR3 nucleotide sequence: TGTGCCAGCAGTTCCCGAGGGGGACCCTACGAGCAGTACTTC. The chain recombines TRBV6-5 with TRBJ2-7; D may be TRBD1 (6 bases). V dropped 4 bases and J dropped 2 bases, with 12 bases sitting between them. The germline V gene has CDR1 MNHEY and CDR2 SVGAGI. The CDR3 spans 14 residues.

This clonotype was counted ten times or more. The chain combines TRBV7-2 with TRBJ2-1, with D uncertain. The CDR3 runs 14 residues. Trimming took 7 bases from V and 4 from J, leaving 14 bases between them. Germline V gene sequence: CDR1 SGHTA, CDR2 FQGNSA. The CDR3 sequence: CASTYDRVYNEQFF. CDR3 sequence (DNA): TGTGCCAGCACCTATGACCGGGTATACAATGAGCAGTTCTTC.

This clonotype was seen at least ten times. The gene calls are TRBV2 and TRBJ1-2; TRBD1 aligns across 7 bases. The trim removed 4 bases at V and 4 bases at J, leaving 9 bases unmatched. CDR1 and CDR2 from the germline V gene are SNHLY and FYNNEI. This CDR3 contains 15 residues. CDR3 coding DNA: TGTGCCAGCAGTGTGACCCTGACAGGGCTCTATGGCTACACCTTC. It yields the protein CASSVTLTGLYGYTF.

This clonotype was found many times. The V gene is TRBV7-2, the J gene TRBJ2-1, with 7 nucleotides matching TRBD2. The germline gives CDR1 SGHTA, CDR2 FQGNSA. This CDR3 comprises 13 residues. V gave up 6 bases and J gave up 7 bases; unmatched junction bases: 6. CDR3 in DNA: TGTGCCAGCAGGTCGACTAGCAGGAATGAGCAGTTCTTC. Translated, it gives CASRSTSRNEQFF. The full variable domain, completed using reference TRBV7-2 and TRBJ2-1, is GAGVSQSPSNKVTEKGKDVELRCDPISGHTALYWYRQSLGQGLEFLIYFQGNSAPDKSGLPSDRFSAERTGGSVSTLTIQRTQQEDSAVYLCASRSTSRNEQFFGPGTRLTVL.

This clonotype was counted a few times. The rearrangement links TRBV5-1 to TRBJ2-3, with D perhaps matching TRBD2 (6 bases). Trimming removed 4 bases at V and 0 bases at J, with 12 bases between. The CDR3 is 15 amino acids. Germline assignment: CDR1 SGHRS and CDR2 YFSETQ. CDR3 in DNA: TGCGCCAGCAGCCGGCTAAGCGGGAGCACAGATACGCAGTATTTT. The encoded protein is CASSRLSGSTDTQYF. Full variable domain (outside the CDR3, taken from reference TRBV5-1 and TRBJ2-3): KAGVTQTPRYLIKTRGQQVTLSCSPISGHRSVSWYQQTPGQGLQFLFEYFSETQRNKGNFPGRFSGRQFSNSRSEMNVSTLELGDSALYLCASSRLSGSTDTQYFGPGTRLTVL.

The sample holds many counts of this clonotype. The chain links TRBV4-3 to TRBJ2-1; the D is unclear. The CDR3 loop spans 15 amino acids. Germline CDR1 LGHNA, CDR2 YSLEER. V was pared by 4 bases and J by 6 bases, with 16 bases between. The CDR3 DNA reads as TGCGCCAGCAGCCTCAACCCTGGCCCTCTCAATGAGCAGTTCTTC. This translates into CASSLNPGPLNEQFF.

There are many counts of this clonotype. This chain uses TRBV7-9 with TRBJ1-1; possibly TRBD1 for D (5 bases). This CDR3 comprises 12 residues. V was shortened by 1 base and J by 10 bases, with 10 bases between the two germline ends. Germline V gene sequence: CDR1 SEHNR, CDR2 FQNEAQ (reference sequence). Here the CDR3 reads CASSLGPRGAFF. The CDR3 nucleotides are TGTGCCAGCAGCTTAGGCCCTAGGGGAGCTTTCTTT.

This clonotype has at least ten counts. This chain links TRBV6-2 or TRBV6-3 with TRBJ2-1; 7 bases are a match to TRBD2. Germline assignment: CDR1 MNHEY and CDR2 SVGEGT. With V trimmed by 5 bases and J by 12 bases, 7 bases remained unmatched. CDR3 length: 12 amino acids. As DNA, the CDR3 is TGTGCCAGCAGTCGGGCGGGAGAAGGGCAGTTCTTC. Protein product: CASSRAGEGQFF.

The chain uses TRBV3-1 and TRBJ2-4; D remains unclear. The germline V and J ends were trimmed by 4 bases and 0 bases, with 13 bases remaining between them. The CDR3 length is 16 residues. Germline V CDR1 and CDR2: LGHDT, YNNKEL (reference sequence). This CDR3 is CASSLSQVPAKNIQYF. For the CDR3, the DNA is TGTGCCAGCAGCCTCAGTCAGGTTCCAGCCAAAAACATTCAGTACTTC.

Many counts were recorded for this clonotype. The genes are TRBV11-1 and TRBJ2-1; D not certain. The germline V gene has CDR1 SGHAT and CDR2 FQDESV (reference sequence). V lost 2 bases, J lost 7 bases, and 9 bases lay in between. The CDR3 length is 13 residues. The CDR3 DNA is TGTGCCAGCAGCTTAAGAGACTTTAATGAGCAGTTCTTC. Its protein is CASSLRDFNEQFF.

The CDR3 is CASSLEGRTGAYNEQFF. CDR3 bases: TGTGCCAGCAGCTTAGAGGGAAGGACAGGGGCGTACAATGAGCAGTTCTTC. J is TRBJ2-1 and V is TRBV11-3; the match to TRBD1 covers 9 bases. The CDR3 loop spans 17 amino acids. The germline V gene has CDR1 SGHNT and CDR2 YENEEA. Germline trimming cut 0 bases from V and 4 bases from J; bases unmatched to any gene: 7. The full variable domain, its missing parts supplied by reference TRBV11-3 and TRBJ2-1, is EAGVVQSPRYKIIEKKQPVAFWCNPISGHNTLYWYLQNLGQGPELLIRYENEEAVDDSQLPKDRFSAERLKGVDSTLKIQPAELGDSAVYLCASSLEGRTGAYNEQFFGPGTRLTVL.

This clonotype was found a few times. This chain uses TRBV2 with TRBJ2-7; a possible D gene is TRBD2 (5 bases). Germline lookup yields CDR1 SNHLY and CDR2 FYNNEI. This CDR3 is 13 amino acids long. V lost 6 bases to trimming and J lost 6 bases, with 15 bases between them. CDR3 amino acids: CASRDSMISEQYF. The CDR3 DNA reads TGTGCCAGCAGGGACTCGATGATATCCGAGCAGTACTTC. Combining the CDR3 with reference TRBV2 and TRBJ2-7 gives the whole variable domain EPEVTQTPSHQVTQMGQEVILRCVPISNHLYFYWYRQILGQKVEFLVSFYNNEISEKSEIFDDQFSVERPDGSNFTLKIRSTKLEDSAMYFCASRDSMISEQYFGPGTRLTVT.

In the case of this clonotype: A much more abundant neighbour one base away suggests this may be a read error. This CDR3 reads CANSKGRNPSTDTQYF. The CDR3 coding sequence is TGTGCCAACAGCAAAGGGCGCAACCCTAGCACAGATACGCAGTATTTT. The chain carries TRBV21-1 and TRBJ2-3; the listed D gene, TRBD1, was not tested against the DNA. TRBV21-1 is a pseudogene. This CDR3 has 16 amino acids.

There are many counts of this clonotype. The chain combines TRBV20-1 with TRBJ2-3; D not resolved. V lost 1 base to trimming and J lost 4 bases, with 9 bases between them. The V gene's germline CDR1 is DFQATT and CDR2 SNEGSKA (reference sequence). CDR3 length equals 13 residues. The CDR3 DNA sequence: TGCAGTGCTAGAGTACAAGGCCCAGATACGCAGTATTTT. It translates to CSARVQGPDTQYF.

In this sample, this clonotype turned up many times. The chain combines TRBV6-2 or TRBV6-3 with TRBJ1-6, with D hard to call. With 8 bases removed from V and 6 bases from J, the gap between germline ends came to 14 bases. The CDR3 consists of 14 residues. Germline-derived CDR1 and CDR2 are MNHEY and SVGEGT. The CDR3 sequence is CASDKQPGNSPLHF. The DNA for the CDR3 is TGTGCCAGCGATAAACAGCCGGGTAATTCACCCCTCCACTTT.

This clonotype has ten or more counts. V usage is TRBV24-1 and J usage is TRBJ1-1; D gene ambiguous. This CDR3 contains 13 residues. Germline loops: CDR1 KGHDR, CDR2 SFDVKD. Trimming cost V 0 bases and J 10 bases, with 11 bases left between them. CDR3 bases: TGTGCCACCAGTGATTTGATGGAGGGTGGAGCTTTCTTT. This gives the protein CATSDLMEGGAFF.

In its sample, this clonotype was seen many times. The genes are TRBV5-4 and TRBJ1-1; TRBD1 agrees at 7 bases. Germline V gene sequence: CDR1 SGHNT, CDR2 YYREEE (reference sequence). This CDR3 has 14 residues. The ends lost 5 bases at V and 5 bases at J; junction bases unmatched: 9. The CDR3 region has the DNA TGTGCCAGCAGGGCAACAGGGGCCAGGACTGAAGCTTTCTTT. Protein sequence: CASRATGARTEAFF.

The V gene is TRBV11-2, the J gene TRBJ2-1; 9 bases align to TRBD2. The V gene's germline CDR1 is SGHAT and CDR2 FQNNGV. V dropped 1 base and J dropped 0; count of bases not matched to a gene: 4. The CDR3 covers 17 residues. For the CDR3, the DNA is TGTGCCAGCAGCTTAGTAGTTAGCGGGAGCTCCTACAATGAGCAGTTCTTC. It yields the protein CASSLVVSGSSYNEQFF.

The chain links TRBV9 to TRBJ2-7; D perhaps matches TRBD2 (5 bases). V shed 4 bases and J shed 0 bases, with 14 bases lying between them. The CDR3 is 15 residues long. CDR1 and CDR2 from the germline V gene are SGDLS and YYNGEE. The CDR3 DNA sequence: TGTGCCAGCAGCCCGGAGGAGGCCAGCTCCTACGAGCAGTACTTC. As protein: CASSPEEASSYEQYF.

The V gene is TRBV7-6, the J gene TRBJ2-5, with D perhaps TRBD2 (6 bases). Trimming shortened V by 5 bases and J by 4 bases, and 14 bases separated the two germline ends. The CDR3 contains 14 residues. Per germline, CDR1 SGHVS and CDR2 FNYEAQ. The CDR3 coding sequence is TGTGCCAGCAGCGCCTCTAGCGTTGCAGAGACCCAGTACTTC. Protein sequence: CASSASSVAETQYF.

In its sample, this clonotype was seen many times. The chain has TRBV12-3 or TRBV12-4 and TRBJ2-5; D gene ambiguous. Deletions cut 1 base from V and 5 bases from J, with 11 bases between. There are 14 residues in the CDR3. The CDR3 DNA is TGTGCCAGCAGTTTAGTCGGTCCCGGGGAGACCCAGTACTTC. Its protein product is CASSLVGPGETQYF.

This clonotype was detected ten times or more. This rearrangement joins TRBV6-6 to TRBJ2-1; D may be TRBD1 (6 bases). Germline assignment: CDR1 MNHNY and CDR2 SVGAGI (reference sequence). The CDR3 covers 14 residues. With 6 bases removed from V and 5 bases from J, the gap between germline ends came to 14 bases. This CDR3 is CASRSQGTNNEQFF. In nucleotides, the CDR3 is TGTGCCAGCAGGTCACAGGGAACCAACAATGAGCAGTTCTTC.

This clonotype appeared many times. V is TRBV4-2 and J is TRBJ2-5, with TRBD2 matching 11 bases. This CDR3 has 17 residues. CDR1 LGHNA and CDR2 YNFKEQ come from the germline V gene. The trim removed 2 bases at V and 4 bases at J, leaving 9 bases unmatched. CDR3 in DNA: TGTGCCAGCAGCCAACGCGACCTAGCGGGAGGAGTAGAGACCCAGTACTTC. Amino acid sequence: CASSQRDLAGGVETQYF.